These 3 T cell receptor beta chains were all obtained from the same sample, sequenced in a study of blood T cell repertoires in COVID-19. Method: immunoSEQ multiplex PCR; TCRdb's copy keeps in-frame clones and lacks some. This table has a few hundred thousand clones, about 87% appearing once. Sequenced input: PBMCs or T cells enriched from blood (not recorded which). The receptors were gathered from a woman aged 18-29 years who had recovered from COVID-19.

This clone was observed a few times. This sequence joins TRBV7-6 and TRBJ1-2, with 7 bases matching TRBD1. With 0 bases clipped from V and 8 bases from J, the junction kept 6 bases outside the gene matches. Germline V gives CDR1 SGHVS, CDR2 FNYEAQ. The CDR3 runs to 14 residues. The CDR3 bases are TGTGCCAGCAGCTTAGCCGACAGGGTCAGCGGCTACACCTTC. Its translation is CASSLADRVSGYTF.

The chain joins TRBV7-2 to TRBJ1-2, with D maybe TRBD1 (6 bases). Germline values: CDR1 SGHTA, CDR2 FQGNSA. CDR3 length: 15 amino acids. Trimming removed 2 bases at V and 0 bases at J, with 10 bases between. The CDR3 protein is CASSLTGIANYGYTF. Written as DNA, the CDR3 is TGTGCCAGCAGCTTAACAGGGATAGCTAACTATGGCTACACCTTC.

The chain combines TRBV5-1 with TRBJ1-1; D is perhaps TRBD1 (5 bases). Germline lookup yields CDR1 SGHRS and CDR2 YFSETQ. The CDR3 runs 14 residues. Between the trimmed V and J ends, which lost 2 bases and 5 bases, there was a span of 13 bases. The CDR3 nucleotides are TGCGCCAGCAGCTTTGGTCCAGGGAGGACTGAAGCTTTCTTT. The encoded protein is CASSFGPGRTEAFF.